This T cell receptor beta chain was observed in a study of blood T cells in healthy people across ages. A sample-barcoded 5' primer and a J-beta primer mix were used in a second PCR of roughly 6 to 11 cycles. CDR3-containing paired-end reads numbered at least 2.5 million in each sample. One entry per CDR3 protein, called by TCRdb with MiXCR from the 5' RACE reads. This table has about 730,000 distinct CDR3 sequences, roughly 44% appearing once. This clonotype has more than one count but fewer than ten. V was trimmed by 5 bases and J by 7 bases, leaving 14 bases between them. This CDR3 comprises 13 residues.

The chain carries TRBV12-3 or TRBV12-4 and TRBJ1-2; perhaps TRBD1 as D (5 bases). The clonotype comes from a woman aged 55-70 years in good health. Sequencing was carried out using blood. CDR3 protein: CASSPATVSGYTF. The CDR3 nucleotides are TGTGCCAGCAGTCCGGCGACAGTCTCTGGCTACACCTTC.